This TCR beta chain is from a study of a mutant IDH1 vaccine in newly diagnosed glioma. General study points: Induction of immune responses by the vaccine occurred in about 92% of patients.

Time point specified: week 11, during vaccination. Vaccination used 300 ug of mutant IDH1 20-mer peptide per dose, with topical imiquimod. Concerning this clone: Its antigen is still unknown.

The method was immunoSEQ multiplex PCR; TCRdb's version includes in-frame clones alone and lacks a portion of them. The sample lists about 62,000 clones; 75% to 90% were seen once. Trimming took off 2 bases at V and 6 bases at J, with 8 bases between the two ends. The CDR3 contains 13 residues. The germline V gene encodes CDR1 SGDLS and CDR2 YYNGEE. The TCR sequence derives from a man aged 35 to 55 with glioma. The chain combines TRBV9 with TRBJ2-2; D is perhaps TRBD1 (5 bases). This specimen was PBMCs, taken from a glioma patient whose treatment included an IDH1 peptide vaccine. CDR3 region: CASSVQGAGELFF. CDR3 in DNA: TGTGCCAGCAGCGTCCAGGGCGCCGGGGAGCTGTTTTTT.